A single sample gave rise to the 13 T cell receptor beta chains below, sequenced in a study of response to subunit inactivated influenza vaccine. TCRdb fed the RT-PCR reads into MiXCR, producing one record per CDR3 protein. Here the sample spans about 650,000 distinct CDR3 sequences, 12% to 15% being singletons. Sequencing was performed on PBMCs from blood, taken less than 15 days before vaccination. All receptors derive from a man in his forties or fifties who received an inactivated influenza vaccine.

Only a few counts were recorded for this clonotype. The V call is TRBV5-1, the J call TRBJ1-1; no definite D call. The CDR3 loop spans 15 amino acids. V was trimmed by 1 base and J by 1 base, leaving 11 bases between them. Germline values: CDR1 SGHRS, CDR2 YFSETQ. In DNA, the CDR3 is TGCGCCAGCAGCTTGTTAGGCCAGAGGAACACTGAAGCTTTCTTT. It is translated as CASSLLGQRNTEAFF.

The chain carries TRBV6-5 and TRBJ2-3, with D maybe TRBD2 (6 bases). The germline V gene has CDR1 MNHEY and CDR2 SVGAGI. The CDR3 sequence is 16 residues long. The V and J ends lost 4 bases and 0 bases respectively, with 14 bases between them. Here the CDR3 DNA reads TGTGCCAGCAGTTTCCGGGGGAAAACTAGCACAGATACGCAGTATTTT. As protein: CASSFRGKTSTDTQYF.

This clonotype showed up just a few times. The V and J genes are TRBV4-3 and TRBJ2-1; 9 positions agree with TRBD2. Germline V gives CDR1 LGHNA, CDR2 YSLEER. The CDR3 length is 18 residues. V lost 0 bases to trimming and J lost 2 bases; unmatched junction nucleotides: 8. The DNA for the CDR3 is TGCGCCAGCAGCCAAGATTGGGGAGAGCGGGGGGCCTACAATGAGCAGTTCTTC. Amino acids: CASSQDWGERGAYNEQFF.

V gene TRBV12-3 or TRBV12-4 combines with J gene TRBJ2-2; TRBD2 matches 7 bases. The CDR3 runs to 13 residues. V trimming: 8 bases; J trimming: 5 bases; junction bases outside the gene matches: 5. CDR3 loop: CASGVGGTGELFF. The CDR3 coding sequence is TGTGCCAGCGGGGTCGGGGGGACCGGGGAGCTGTTTTTT.

The CDR3 protein is CASSLSVGNTIYF. DNA for the CDR3: TGTGCCAGCAGCTTAAGCGTTGGAAACACCATATATTTT. This rearrangement joins TRBV7-2 to TRBJ1-3; no reliable D call. The CDR3 length is 13 residues. Germline values: CDR1 SGHTA, CDR2 FQGNSA. The V end was cut by 2 bases, the J end by 3 bases, with 5 bases between. The full variable domain, its missing parts supplied by reference TRBV7-2 and TRBJ1-3, is GAGVSQSPSNKVTEKGKDVELRCDPISGHTALYWYRQSLGQGLEFLIYFQGNSAPDKSGLPSDRFSAERTGGSVSTLTIQRTQQEDSAVYLCASSLSVGNTIYFGEGSWLTVV.

This clonotype was recorded at least ten times. The gene calls are TRBV7-9 and TRBJ2-1; the D is unclear. The CDR3 totals 12 residues. CDR1 and CDR2 from the germline V gene are SEHNR and FQNEAQ (reference sequence). The germline V and J ends were trimmed by 5 bases and 5 bases, with 7 bases remaining between them. CDR3 loop: CASSELNNEQFF. The CDR3 bases are TGTGCCAGCAGCGAATTGAACAATGAGCAGTTCTTC.

In its sample, this clonotype was seen a few times. J is TRBJ2-1 and V is TRBV12-3 or TRBV12-4, with D possibly matching TRBD1 (6 bases). V was pared by 7 bases and J by 8 bases, with 21 bases between. The CDR3 is 15 residues long. The CDR3 region has the DNA TGTGCCAGCAATCGAGGCGGAATACAGGGAGATGAGCAGTTCTTC. It translates to CASNRGGIQGDEQFF.

This chain connects TRBV18 to TRBJ1-2; D remains ambiguous. The CDR3 is 14 residues long. V lost 4 bases and J lost 4, with 13 bases in between. Germline loops: CDR1 KGHSH, CDR2 LQKENI. The CDR3 DNA reads as TGTGCCAGCTCACTGCCGGACGGACTCTATGGCTACACCTTC. Protein product: CASSLPDGLYGYTF.

This chain links TRBV12-3 or TRBV12-4 with TRBJ2-7, with D possibly TRBD1 on 5 matching bases. V shed 5 bases and J shed 0 bases, with 14 bases lying between them. The CDR3 is 15 residues long. CDR3 residues: CASSPQGFNSYEQYF. CDR3 DNA sequence: TGTGCCAGCAGTCCCCAGGGATTTAACTCCTACGAGCAGTACTTC.

This chain uses TRBV5-6 with TRBJ2-1; D may be TRBD1 (6 bases). This CDR3 region has 11 residues. The V end was cut by 4 bases, the J end by 12 bases, with 11 bases between. The V gene's germline CDR1 is SGHDT and CDR2 YYEEEE. Here the CDR3 DNA reads TGTGCCAGCAGCCTGACAGGTTTGCAGTTCTTC. Translation: CASSLTGLQFF.

The table lists this clonotype with a few counts. This chain links TRBV20-1 with TRBJ2-7, with D uncertain. The V and J ends lost 5 bases and 1 base respectively, with 21 bases between them. CDR3 length: 16 amino acids. The germline V gene encodes CDR1 DFQATT and CDR2 SNEGSKA (reference sequence). CDR3 protein: CSARLNGSWGSYEQYF. The CDR3 bases are TGCAGTGCTCGACTGAATGGCTCCTGGGGTTCCTACGAGCAGTACTTC.

This clonotype was counted only a few times. The chain carries TRBV9 and TRBJ2-2; D possibly uses TRBD1 or TRBD2 (5 bases each). This CDR3 comprises 15 residues. Germline-derived CDR1 and CDR2 are SGDLS and YYNGEE. V was trimmed by 3 bases and J by 2 bases, leaving 11 bases between them. The CDR3 here is CASSGRTTNTGELFF. The DNA of the CDR3 is TGTGCCAGCAGCGGGAGGACAACAAACACCGGGGAGCTGTTTTTT.

This clonotype was counted a few times. J is TRBJ2-7 and V is TRBV27, with 9 bases fitting TRBD1. After removal of 2 bases from V and 7 bases from J, the junction contained 3 bases not matched to a gene. CDR3 size: 13 residues. Germline values: CDR1 MNHEY, CDR2 SMNVEV (reference sequence). The CDR3 region is CASSLNRGREQYF. The CDR3 DNA reads as TGTGCCAGCAGTTTAAACAGGGGGCGGGAGCAGTACTTC.